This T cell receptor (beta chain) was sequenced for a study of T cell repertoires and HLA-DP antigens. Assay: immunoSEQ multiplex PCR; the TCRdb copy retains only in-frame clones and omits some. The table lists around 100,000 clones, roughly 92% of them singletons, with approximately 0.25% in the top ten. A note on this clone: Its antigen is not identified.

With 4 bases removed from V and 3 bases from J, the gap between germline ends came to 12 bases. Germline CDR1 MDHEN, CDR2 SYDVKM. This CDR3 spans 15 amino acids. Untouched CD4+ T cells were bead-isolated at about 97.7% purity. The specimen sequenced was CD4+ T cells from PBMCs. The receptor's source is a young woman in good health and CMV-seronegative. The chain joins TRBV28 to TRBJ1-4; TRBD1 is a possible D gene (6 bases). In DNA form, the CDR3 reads TGTGCCAGCAGTTCCCCGGGACAAGCTAATGAAAAACTGTTTTTT. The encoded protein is CASSSPGQANEKLFF.